Described below is a single TCR beta chain sequence and its context. The data stem from a study of blood T cell repertoires in COVID-19. Across the whole study: Samples taken during acute and convalescent COVID-19 were collected in the United States, Italy and Spain.

The J segment lost 0 bases and the V segment lost 4 bases, leaving 2 bases of the junction unmatched. Germline V CDR1 and CDR2: SGHTA, FQGTGA. This CDR3 comprises 15 residues. Here immunoSEQ multiplex PCR was the method, and the copy in TCRdb shows in-frame clones only, minus some. The table lists some 360,000 clones, around nine tenths of them singletons, with approximately 0.97% in the top ten. Participant-given clinical history determined each cohort assignment. The chain couples TRBV7-3 to TRBJ2-2; 7 bases align to TRBD1. The sequence came from a woman younger than 45 who had been exposed to COVID-19. The sequencing input was PBMCs or T cells enriched from blood (not recorded which). This chain's CDR3 is CASSSGQPNTGELFF. Written as DNA, the CDR3 is TGTGCCAGCAGCTCGGGACAGCCGAACACCGGGGAGCTGTTTTTT.